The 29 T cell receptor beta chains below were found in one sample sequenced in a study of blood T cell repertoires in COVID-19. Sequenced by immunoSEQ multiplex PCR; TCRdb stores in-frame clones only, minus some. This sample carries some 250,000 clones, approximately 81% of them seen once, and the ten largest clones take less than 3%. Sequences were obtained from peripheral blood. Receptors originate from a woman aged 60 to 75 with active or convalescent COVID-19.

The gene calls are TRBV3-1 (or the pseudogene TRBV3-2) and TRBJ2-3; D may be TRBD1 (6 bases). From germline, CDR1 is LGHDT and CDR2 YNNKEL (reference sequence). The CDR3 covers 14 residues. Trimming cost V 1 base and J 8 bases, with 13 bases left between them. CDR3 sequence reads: CASSQVSPGATQYF. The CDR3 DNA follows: TGTGCCAGCAGCCAAGTCTCACCAGGGGCTACGCAGTATTTT.

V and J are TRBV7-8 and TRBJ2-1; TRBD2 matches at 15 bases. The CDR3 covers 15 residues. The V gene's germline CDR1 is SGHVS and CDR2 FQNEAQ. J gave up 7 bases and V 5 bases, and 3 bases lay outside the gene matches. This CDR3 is CASSAGLAGGNEQFF. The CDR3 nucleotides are TGTGCCAGCAGCGCCGGACTAGCGGGGGGGAATGAGCAGTTCTTC.

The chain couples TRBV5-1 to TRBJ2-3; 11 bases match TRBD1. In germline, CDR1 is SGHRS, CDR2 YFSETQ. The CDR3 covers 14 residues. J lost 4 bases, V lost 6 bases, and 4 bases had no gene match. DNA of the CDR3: TGCGCCAGCAACCCGGGACAGGGGGCAGATACGCAGTATTTT. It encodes CASNPGQGADTQYF.

The CDR3 protein is CASSYRRLSNEKLFF. CDR3 DNA sequence: TGTGCCAGCAGTTACCGGCGACTGAGTAATGAAAAACTGTTTTTT. The chain joins TRBV6-5 to TRBJ1-4, with D unclear. V lost 2 bases, J lost 4 bases, and 11 bases lay in between. Germline V lookup: CDR1 MNHEY, CDR2 SVGAGI. This CDR3 is built from 15 residues.

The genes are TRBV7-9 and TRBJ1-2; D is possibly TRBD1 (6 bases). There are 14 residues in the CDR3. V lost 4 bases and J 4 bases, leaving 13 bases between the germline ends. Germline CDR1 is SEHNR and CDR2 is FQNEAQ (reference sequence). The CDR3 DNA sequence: TGTGCCAGCAGCTCCGACAGGCGGACCTATGGCTACACCTTC. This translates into CASSSDRRTYGYTF.

Written as DNA, the CDR3 is TGTGCCAGCAGCTTAGCTCTATACGAGCAGTACTTC. This translates into CASSLALYEQYF. V and J are TRBV11-2 and TRBJ2-7; no clear D. V was shortened by 1 base and J by 4 bases, with 5 bases between the two germline ends. The germline V gene encodes CDR1 SGHAT and CDR2 FQNNGV. The CDR3 loop spans 12 amino acids.

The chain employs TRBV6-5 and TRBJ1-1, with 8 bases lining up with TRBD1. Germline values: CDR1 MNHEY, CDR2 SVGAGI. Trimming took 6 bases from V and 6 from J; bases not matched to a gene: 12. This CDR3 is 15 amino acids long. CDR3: CASRVSLQGAPEAFF. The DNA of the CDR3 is TGTGCCAGCAGGGTCTCTTTGCAGGGGGCGCCTGAAGCTTTCTTT.

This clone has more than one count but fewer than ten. The CDR3 nucleotides read TGTGCCAGCAGCGCGGGACTAGCGGGGATAACGAGCACCGGGGAGCTGTTTTTT. The encoded protein is CASSAGLAGITSTGELFF. This rearrangement joins TRBV7-8 to TRBJ2-2; 13 bases fit TRBD2. Trimming took 5 bases from V and 4 from J; bases not matched to a gene: 10. There are 18 residues in the CDR3. Germline CDR1 reads SGHVS; CDR2 reads FQNEAQ.

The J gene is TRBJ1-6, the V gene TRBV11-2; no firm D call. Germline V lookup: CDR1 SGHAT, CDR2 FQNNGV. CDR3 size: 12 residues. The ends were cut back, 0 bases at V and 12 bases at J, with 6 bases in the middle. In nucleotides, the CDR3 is TGTGCCAGCAGCTTAGATTCTCTACCCCTCCACTTT. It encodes CASSLDSLPLHF.

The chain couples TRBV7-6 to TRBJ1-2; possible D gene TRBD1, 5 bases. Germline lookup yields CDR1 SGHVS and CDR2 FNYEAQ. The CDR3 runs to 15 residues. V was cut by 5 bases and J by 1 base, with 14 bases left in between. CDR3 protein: CASSVAQGGNYGYTF. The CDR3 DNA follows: TGTGCCAGCAGCGTCGCCCAGGGCGGTAACTATGGCTACACCTTC.

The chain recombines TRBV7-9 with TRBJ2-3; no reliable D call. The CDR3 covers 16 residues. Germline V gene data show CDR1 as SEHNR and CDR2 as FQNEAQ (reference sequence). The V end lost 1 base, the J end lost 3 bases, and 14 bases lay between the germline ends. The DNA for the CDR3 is TGTGCCAGCAGCTTAGGCGGCCCCCCGAGGACAGATACGCAGTATTTT. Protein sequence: CASSLGGPPRTDTQYF.

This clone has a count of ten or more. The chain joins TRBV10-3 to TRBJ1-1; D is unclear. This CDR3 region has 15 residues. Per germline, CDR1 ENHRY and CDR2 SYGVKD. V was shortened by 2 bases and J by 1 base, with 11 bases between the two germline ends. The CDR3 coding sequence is TGTGCCATCAGTGAGGCAAAACGAGCGAACACTGAAGCTTTCTTT. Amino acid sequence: CAISEAKRANTEAFF.

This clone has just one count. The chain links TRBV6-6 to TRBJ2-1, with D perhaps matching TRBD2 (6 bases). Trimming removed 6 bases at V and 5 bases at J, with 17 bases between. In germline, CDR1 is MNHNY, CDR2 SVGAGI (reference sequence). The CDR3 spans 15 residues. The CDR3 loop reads CASRKGRGADNEQFF. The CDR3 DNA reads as TGTGCCAGCAGAAAAGGGCGGGGAGCTGACAATGAGCAGTTCTTC.

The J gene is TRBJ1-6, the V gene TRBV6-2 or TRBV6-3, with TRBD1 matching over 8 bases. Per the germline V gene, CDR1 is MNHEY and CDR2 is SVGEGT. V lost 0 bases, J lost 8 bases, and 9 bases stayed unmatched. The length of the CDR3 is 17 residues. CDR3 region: CASSYSGRRGPDSPLHF. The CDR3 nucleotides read TGTGCCAGCAGTTACTCTGGGCGCAGGGGGCCGGATTCACCCCTCCACTTT.

The CDR3 nucleotides are TGCGCCAGCAGCCCACAGGGGGCGGGCGCTGAAGCTTTCTTT. It encodes CASSPQGAGAEAFF. The gene calls are TRBV5-1 and TRBJ1-1, with TRBD1 matching over 9 bases. The V gene end was trimmed by 4 bases and the J gene end by 6 bases; junction bases not matched to a gene: 7. The CDR3 sequence is 14 residues long. The germline V gene has CDR1 SGHRS and CDR2 YFSETQ. The variable domain in full, with the rest retrieved from reference TRBV5-1 and TRBJ1-1, is KAGVTQTPRYLIKTRGQQVTLSCSPISGHRSVSWYQQTPGQGLQFLFEYFSETQRNKGNFPGRFSGRQFSNSRSEMNVSTLELGDSALYLCASSPQGAGAEAFFGQGTRLTVV.

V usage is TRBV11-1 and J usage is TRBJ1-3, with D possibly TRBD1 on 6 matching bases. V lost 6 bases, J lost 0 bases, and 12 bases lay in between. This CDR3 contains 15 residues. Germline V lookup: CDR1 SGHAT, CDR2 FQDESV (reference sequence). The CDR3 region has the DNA TGTGCCAGCAGTAAGGACAGAACCTCTGGAAACACCATATATTTT. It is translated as CASSKDRTSGNTIYF.

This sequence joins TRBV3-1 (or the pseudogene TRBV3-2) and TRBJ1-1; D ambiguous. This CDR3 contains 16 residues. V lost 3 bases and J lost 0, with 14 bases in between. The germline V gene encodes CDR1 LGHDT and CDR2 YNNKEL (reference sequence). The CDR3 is CASSQGFSKMNTEAFF. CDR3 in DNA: TGTGCCAGCAGCCAGGGCTTCTCGAAAATGAACACTGAAGCTTTCTTT.

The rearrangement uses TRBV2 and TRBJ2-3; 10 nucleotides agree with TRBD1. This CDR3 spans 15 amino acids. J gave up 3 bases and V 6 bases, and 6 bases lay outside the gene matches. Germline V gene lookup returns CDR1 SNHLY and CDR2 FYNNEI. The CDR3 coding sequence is TGTGCCAGCAGGGTTTCGGGACAGGGGACAGATACGCAGTATTTT. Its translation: CASRVSGQGTDTQYF. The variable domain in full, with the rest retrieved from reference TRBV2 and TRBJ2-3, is EPEVTQTPSHQVTQMGQEVILRCVPISNHLYFYWYRQILGQKVEFLVSFYNNEISEKSEIFDDQFSVERPDGSNFTLKIRSTKLEDSAMYFCASRVSGQGTDTQYFGPGTRLTVL.

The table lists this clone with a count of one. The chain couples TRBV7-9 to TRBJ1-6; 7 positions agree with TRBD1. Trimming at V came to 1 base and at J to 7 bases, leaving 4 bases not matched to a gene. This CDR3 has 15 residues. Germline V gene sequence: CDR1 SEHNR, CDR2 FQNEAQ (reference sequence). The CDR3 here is CASSLEGAGNSPLHF. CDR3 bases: TGTGCCAGCAGCTTAGAGGGGGCGGGAAATTCACCCCTCCACTTT.

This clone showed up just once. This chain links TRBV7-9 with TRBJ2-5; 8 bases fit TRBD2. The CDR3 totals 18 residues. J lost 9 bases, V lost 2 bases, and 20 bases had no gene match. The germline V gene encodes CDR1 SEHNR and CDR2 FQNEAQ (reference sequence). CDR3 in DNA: TGTGCCAGCAGCTTATTCGACCGGGGGGGGCCCACCCGGAGGTCCCAGTACTTC. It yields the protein CASSLFDRGGPTRRSQYF.

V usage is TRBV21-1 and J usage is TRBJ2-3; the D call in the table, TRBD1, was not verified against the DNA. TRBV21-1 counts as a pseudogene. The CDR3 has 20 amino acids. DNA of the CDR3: TGTGCCAGCAGCAAAGAAAAGGGAACAGGGAGACGGATTTCCACAGATACGCAGTATTTT. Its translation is CASSKEKGTGRRISTDTQYF.

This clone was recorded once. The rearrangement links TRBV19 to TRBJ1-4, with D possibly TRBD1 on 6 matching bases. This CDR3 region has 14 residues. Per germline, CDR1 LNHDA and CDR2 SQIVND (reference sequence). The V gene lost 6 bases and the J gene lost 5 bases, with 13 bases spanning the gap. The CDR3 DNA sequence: TGTGCCAGTAGAAAACAGGGACGGAATGAAAAACTGTTTTTT. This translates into CASRKQGRNEKLFF.

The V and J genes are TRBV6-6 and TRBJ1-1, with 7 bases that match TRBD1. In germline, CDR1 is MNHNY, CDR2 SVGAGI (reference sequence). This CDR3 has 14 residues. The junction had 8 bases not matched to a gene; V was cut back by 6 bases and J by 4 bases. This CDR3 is CASSGDREVTEAFF. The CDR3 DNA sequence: TGTGCCAGCAGCGGAGACAGGGAGGTCACTGAAGCTTTCTTT.

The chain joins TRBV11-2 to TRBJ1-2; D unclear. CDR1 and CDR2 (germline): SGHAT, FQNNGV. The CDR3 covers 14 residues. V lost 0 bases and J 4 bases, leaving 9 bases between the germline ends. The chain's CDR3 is CASSLDGPPYGYTF. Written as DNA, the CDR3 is TGTGCCAGCAGCTTAGATGGCCCTCCCTATGGCTACACCTTC.

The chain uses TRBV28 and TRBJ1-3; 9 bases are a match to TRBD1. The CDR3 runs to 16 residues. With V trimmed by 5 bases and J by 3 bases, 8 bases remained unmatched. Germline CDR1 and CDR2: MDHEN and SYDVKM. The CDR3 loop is CASSPATGGFGNTIYF. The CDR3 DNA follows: TGTGCCAGCAGTCCCGCGACAGGGGGGTTTGGAAACACCATATATTTT.

CDR3 nucleotides: TGTGCCTGGACGCAGCGGGGCACAGATACGCAGTATTTT. This gives the protein CAWTQRGTDTQYF. V gene TRBV30 combines with J gene TRBJ2-3; D may be TRBD2 (6 bases). Trimming left V 4 bases short and J 1 base short, with 9 bases between. Per the germline V gene, CDR1 is GTSNPN and CDR2 is SVGIG (reference sequence). The CDR3 extends over 13 amino acids.

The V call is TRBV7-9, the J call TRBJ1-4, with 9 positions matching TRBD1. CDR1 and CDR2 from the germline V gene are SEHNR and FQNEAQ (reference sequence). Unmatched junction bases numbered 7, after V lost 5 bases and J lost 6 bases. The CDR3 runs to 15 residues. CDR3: CASSVTGGRDEKLFF. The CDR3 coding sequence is TGTGCCAGCAGCGTTACAGGGGGCAGGGATGAAAAACTGTTTTTT.

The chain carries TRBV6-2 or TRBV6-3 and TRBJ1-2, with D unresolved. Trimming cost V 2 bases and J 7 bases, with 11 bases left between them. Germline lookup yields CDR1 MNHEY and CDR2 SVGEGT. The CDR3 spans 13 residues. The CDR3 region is CASSYMYVGGYTF. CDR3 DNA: TGTGCCAGCAGTTACATGTATGTCGGTGGCTACACCTTC.

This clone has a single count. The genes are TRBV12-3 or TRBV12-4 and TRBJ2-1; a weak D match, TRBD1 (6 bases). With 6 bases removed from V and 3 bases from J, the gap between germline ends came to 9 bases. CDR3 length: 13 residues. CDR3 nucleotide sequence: TGTGCCAGCAGAACGGACAGCTACAATGAGCAGTTCTTC. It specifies CASRTDSYNEQFF.